This note documents a single T cell receptor beta chain sequence. Antigen: not known. Looked up from germline, CDR1 is SGHNT and CDR2 is YYREEE (reference sequence). This CDR3 region has 12 residues. Between the trimmed V and J ends, which lost 4 bases and 10 bases, there was a span of 12 bases. Profiled with immunoSEQ multiplex PCR; TCRdb holds only in-frame clones, not every one. Of about 120,000 clones in the sample, roughly 90% are singletons; the top ten hold 14%. This sample is drawn from a study of T cell responses to AZD1222 COVID-19 vaccine. Whole-study context: Second-dose recipients at about 4 or about 12 weeks were treated as one pooled group. Study-wide findings and caveats: Close to half of spike-specific TCRs reportedly recognize unmutated variant regions. Seropositivity was recorded at baseline in only 5 or 6 AZD1222 recipients.

The input for sequencing was peripheral blood, taken on day 0 of AZD1222 vaccination. The chain has TRBV5-4 and TRBJ2-1; D is perhaps TRBD1 (5 bases). This clonotype was obtained from an adult in good health. This CDR3 reads CASSVDSGEQFF. The CDR3 nucleotides read TGTGCCAGCAGCGTCGACAGTGGAGAGCAGTTCTTC.